This TCR beta chain was sequenced in a study of CXCR3-negative and CXCR3-positive naive CD8 T cells. Study results and caveats: CXCR3-positive naive cells had more hydrophobic TRB CDR3s than CXCR3-negative naive cells.

The TRB libraries of cDNA were built by UMI-labeled 5' RACE. Each CDR3 protein gets one entry in TCRdb, which reprocessed the 5' RACE reads and gives no DNA. This repertoire includes 35,000 to 55,000 distinct CDR3 sequences. CD45RO-CCR7+CD27+CD95- cells counted as naive CD8+ T cells. Germline V CDR1 and CDR2: KGHSH, LQKENI. CDR3 length: 14 amino acids. Comment on this clonotype: What it binds is unknown.

The rearrangement links TRBV18 to TRBJ2-3. Sequenced sample: naive CXCR3- CD8+ T cells from blood. Documented subset: CD45RO-CCR7+CD27+CD95- naive CD8+ T cells lacking CXCR3 (TNR3-). The source of this sequence is a human donor in good health. Some clones in this sample may be carry-over from other donors' samples. The CDR3 here is CASSPPRPTDTQYF.